These 13 T cell receptor beta chains originate from one sample sequenced in a study of response to subunit inactivated influenza vaccine. TCRdb re-derived calls from the RT-PCR reads in MiXCR, one entry per CDR3 protein. The sample shows around 760,000 distinct CDR3 sequences, more than 11% of them seen only once. The material sequenced was PBMCs from blood, taken 14 to 15 days before vaccination. Source of these receptors: a man aged 50 to 60 who received an inactivated influenza vaccine.

This clonotype was seen more than once but under ten times. The CDR3: CATSDPPGQGTNTGELFF. The CDR3 DNA sequence: TGTGCCACCAGTGATCCCCCGGGACAGGGAACGAACACCGGGGAGCTGTTTTTT. The genes are TRBV24-1 and TRBJ2-2; 9 nucleotides line up with TRBD1. The CDR3 is made up of 18 amino acids. Germline V gene lookup returns CDR1 KGHDR and CDR2 SFDVKD. V gave up 3 bases and J gave up 0 bases; unmatched junction bases: 7.

This clonotype came up once. The rearrangement joins TRBV7-6 to TRBJ2-2; possible D gene TRBD2, 7 bases. The V and J ends lost 5 bases and 0 bases respectively, with 13 bases between them. Germline loops: CDR1 SGHVS, CDR2 FNYEAQ. There are 16 residues in the CDR3. The CDR3 sequence is CASSKWGGPNTGELFF. CDR3 nucleotide sequence: TGTGCCAGCAGCAAGTGGGGGGGGCCGAACACCGGGGAGCTGTTTTTT.

This clonotype showed up just a few times. The chain carries TRBV10-3 and TRBJ2-1; perhaps TRBD1 as D (6 bases). The CDR3 spans 15 residues. With 3 bases removed from V and 8 bases from J, the gap between germline ends came to 17 bases. CDR1 is ENHRY and CDR2 is SYGVKD in the germline V gene. The CDR3 nucleotides are TGTGCCATCAGTGACCGGGACAAGGGTGCCTATGAGCAGTTCTTC. Its protein product is CAISDRDKGAYEQFF.

V is TRBV27 and J is TRBJ2-1, with a tentative D call TRBD2 (5 bases). The CDR3 runs 14 residues. Germline loops: CDR1 MNHEY, CDR2 SMNVEV (reference sequence). V dropped 7 bases and J dropped 5 bases, with 15 bases sitting between them. CDR3 bases: TGTGCCAGCAATCAGATTCTCGGGGACAATGAGCAGTTCTTC. As protein: CASNQILGDNEQFF.

This clonotype occurred many times. The V and J genes are TRBV28 and TRBJ2-7, with 7 positions matching TRBD2. The trim removed 2 bases at V and 3 bases at J, leaving 4 bases unmatched. The CDR3 has 14 amino acids. Germline V gene sequence: CDR1 MDHEN, CDR2 SYDVKM. CDR3 in amino acids: CASSLGGSIYEQYF. In DNA form, the CDR3 reads TGTGCCAGCAGTTTAGGCGGGAGTATCTACGAGCAGTACTTC. Full variable domain (outside the CDR3, taken from reference TRBV28 and TRBJ2-7): DVKVTQSSRYLVKRTGEKVFLECVQDMDHENMFWYRQDPGLGLRLIYFSYDVKMKEKGDIPEGYSVSREKKERFSLILESASTNQTSMYLCASSLGGSIYEQYFGPGTRLTVT.

The sample holds a few counts of this clonotype. This rearrangement joins TRBV4-2 to TRBJ2-3; 11 bases match TRBD2. V lost 2 bases and J lost 2; bases outside the gene matches: 3. This CDR3 region has 16 residues. Germline V lookup: CDR1 LGHNA, CDR2 YNFKEQ. CDR3 DNA sequence: TGTGCCAGCAGCCAAATAGCGGGAGGGACCACAGATACGCAGTATTTT. Protein: CASSQIAGGTTDTQYF.

The gene calls are TRBV6-5 and TRBJ2-7; the D is unclear. CDR1 and CDR2 from the germline V gene are MNHEY and SVGAGI. Trimming removed 4 bases at V and 5 bases at J, with 6 bases between. The length of the CDR3 is 11 residues. CDR3 residues: CASSSTHEQYF. The CDR3 DNA sequence: TGTGCCAGCAGTTCCACCCACGAGCAGTACTTC.

The chain combines TRBV4-3 with TRBJ2-1; D remains unclear. This CDR3 contains 15 residues. Trimming pared 1 base from V and 0 bases from J, leaving 7 bases between. Germline V gene lookup returns CDR1 LGHNA and CDR2 YSLEER. CDR3 sequence: CASSQVYTSYNEQFF. The CDR3 DNA follows: TGCGCCAGCAGCCAAGTCTACACCTCCTACAATGAGCAGTTCTTC.

Turning to this clonotype: Given the absence of the conserved phenylalanine or tryptophan at the CDR3 end, a read error is likely. This sequence joins TRBV2 and TRBJ2-7, with 8 positions matching TRBD1. V trimming: 2 bases; J trimming: 2 bases; junction bases outside the gene matches: 5. Looked up from germline, CDR1 is SNHLY and CDR2 is FYNNEI. This CDR3 comprises 15 residues. CDR3 DNA sequence: TGTGCCAGCAGTGAAAGACAGGGGCCTACCTACGAGCAGTACTTA. It is translated as CASSERQGPTYEQYL.

The V gene is TRBV20-1, the J gene TRBJ2-7, with D possibly being TRBD2 (5 bases). The CDR3 is 11 amino acids. Germline V gene data show CDR1 as DFQATT and CDR2 as SNEGSKA (reference sequence). Trimming took 7 bases from V and 3 from J, leaving 10 bases between them. The CDR3 region is CSVPLVYEQYF. CDR3 nucleotides: TGCAGTGTCCCACTAGTCTACGAGCAGTACTTC.

Ten or more counts support this clonotype. The V and J genes are TRBV11-2 and TRBJ2-1; TRBD1 is a possible D gene (6 bases). Trimming pared 3 bases from V and 5 bases from J, leaving 11 bases between. CDR1 is SGHAT and CDR2 is FQNNGV in the germline V gene. The CDR3 spans 14 residues. In DNA form, the CDR3 reads TGTGCCAGCAGCTTGTCGGACAGACACAATGAGCAGTTCTTC. It specifies CASSLSDRHNEQFF.

The chain is built from TRBV20-1 and TRBJ2-7; D may be TRBD1 (6 bases). The CDR3 covers 12 residues. CDR1 is DFQATT, CDR2 SNEGSKA, per germline (reference sequence). The V gene lost 7 bases and the J gene lost 6 bases, with 16 bases spanning the gap. The CDR3 sequence is CSESRRGGEQYF. The CDR3 DNA is TGCAGTGAGTCGCGCAGGGGCGGCGAGCAGTACTTC.

J is TRBJ2-2 and V is TRBV10-3; 7 positions match TRBD2. With 8 bases clipped from V and 7 bases from J, the junction kept 4 bases outside the gene matches. Germline CDR1 and CDR2: ENHRY and SYGVKD. The CDR3 totals 12 residues. In DNA form, the CDR3 reads TGTGCCATCGCCTCTAGCGGCGGGGAGCTGTTTTTT. Translation: CAIASSGGELFF.